This entry lists 30 T cell receptor beta chains sequenced from one sample in a study of shared clonotypes between healthy human individuals. Generated by immunoSEQ multiplex PCR, the TCRdb table keeps only in-frame clones and is missing some. Of approximately 640,000 clones detected, about three quarters appear once; the ten largest clones hold approximately 2%. The sample was memory CD4+ T cells sorted from blood. Indicated subset: CD45RA-negative fraction. Every receptor here comes from a woman aged 25-40 years in good health.

About this clone itself: Distinct nucleotide sequences in the sample also encode this CDR3. V and J are TRBV7-9 and TRBJ2-1; 11 bases align to TRBD1. The J segment lost 8 bases and the V segment lost 5 bases, leaving 5 bases of the junction unmatched. The germline V gene has CDR1 SEHNR and CDR2 FQNEAQ (reference sequence). CDR3 length equals 14 residues. CDR3 coding DNA: TGTGCCAGCAGCCCAGGACAGGGGGCGGATGAGCAGTTCTTC. This translates into CASSPGQGADEQFF.

This CDR3 is CASSSSDWNTEAFF. The CDR3 region has the DNA TGTGCCAGTAGTTCCTCCGATTGGAACACTGAAGCTTTCTTT. The rearrangement links TRBV19 to TRBJ1-1; D gene unclear. This CDR3 region has 14 residues. From germline, CDR1 is LNHDA and CDR2 SQIVND (reference sequence). V gave up 5 bases and J gave up 1 base, with 11 bases separating them.

This chain uses TRBV28 with TRBJ2-7, with D unresolved. V lost 3 bases, J lost 2 bases, and 8 bases lay in between. CDR1 and CDR2 from the germline V gene are MDHEN and SYDVKM. CDR3 size: 13 residues. This CDR3 reads CASSFRITYEQYF. Here the CDR3 DNA reads TGTGCCAGCAGTTTCCGTATAACCTACGAGCAGTACTTC.

The chain has TRBV28 and TRBJ2-7; TRBD1 might be the D (5 bases). CDR3 length equals 16 residues. With 0 bases removed from V and 2 bases from J, the gap between germline ends came to 14 bases. Germline V gives CDR1 MDHEN, CDR2 SYDVKM. The CDR3 coding sequence is TGTGCCAGCAGTTTATGGGCAGTGGGGCAGGCCTACGAGCAGTACTTC. Amino acid sequence: CASSLWAVGQAYEQYF.

This clone was counted many times. The same CDR3 is also encoded by other DNA sequences in this sample. The rearrangement links TRBV2 to TRBJ2-4; maybe TRBD1 (6 bases). V lost 6 bases, J lost 0 bases, and 12 bases lay in between. The CDR3 sequence is 15 residues long. Germline values: CDR1 SNHLY, CDR2 FYNNEI. The CDR3 here is CASRIQGAAKNIQYF. The CDR3 DNA reads as TGTGCCAGCAGGATACAGGGCGCAGCCAAAAACATTCAGTACTTC.

V gene TRBV5-4 combines with J gene TRBJ2-3; D is unresolved. Germline V CDR1 and CDR2: SGHNT, YYREEE (reference sequence). The CDR3 consists of 13 residues. The germline V and J ends were trimmed by 0 bases and 5 bases, with 7 bases remaining between them. The CDR3 DNA reads TGTGCCAGCAGCTTGGCGCCGGGAGATACGCAGTATTTT. Translating gives CASSLAPGDTQYF.

V and J are TRBV5-1 and TRBJ2-2; D is uncertain. Germline CDR1 reads SGHRS; CDR2 reads YFSETQ. Deletions cut 0 bases from V and 0 bases from J, with 6 bases between. CDR3 length: 15 amino acids. The CDR3 DNA follows: TGCGCCAGCAGCTTGGCCCTAGCGAACACCGGGGAGCTGTTTTTT. Amino acids: CASSLALANTGELFF.

The chain has TRBV5-4 and TRBJ2-2; TRBD2 might be the D (6 bases). In germline, CDR1 is SGHNT, CDR2 YYREEE (reference sequence). The CDR3 has 16 residues. V gave up 0 bases and J gave up 6 bases, with 15 bases separating them. CDR3 DNA: TGTGCCAGCAGCTTGGATCAGCGGGTAATGGCCGGGGAGCTGTTTTTT. Translation: CASSLDQRVMAGELFF.

The chain joins TRBV28 to TRBJ1-5; D unresolved. There are 15 residues in the CDR3. V gave up 3 bases and J gave up 0 bases, with 9 bases separating them. The germline gives CDR1 MDHEN, CDR2 SYDVKM. The CDR3 coding sequence is TGTGCCAGCAGTTTTCGGGTGAATAGCAATCAGCCCCAGCATTTT. Amino acids: CASSFRVNSNQPQHF.

The chain is built from TRBV7-3 and TRBJ2-3; D perhaps matches TRBD1 (6 bases). Germline-derived CDR1 and CDR2 are SGHTA and FQGTGA. The CDR3 is 13 residues long. Trimming pared 3 bases from V and 8 bases from J, leaving 12 bases between. CDR3 region: CASSLEEGVTQYF. DNA for the CDR3: TGTGCCAGCAGCTTGGAAGAGGGGGTTACGCAGTATTTT.

This clone was counted a few times. This chain's CDR3 is CASSGTGAAQPQHF. CDR3 in DNA: TGTGCCAGCAGTGGGACAGGGGCGGCTCAGCCCCAGCATTTT. The rearrangement joins TRBV6-1 to TRBJ1-5; the match to TRBD1 covers 9 bases. Trimming at V came to 4 bases and at J to 6 bases, leaving 4 bases not matched to a gene. Germline V gene data show CDR1 as MNHNS and CDR2 as SASEGT. CDR3 length: 14 residues.

The chain has TRBV7-9 and TRBJ1-1; TRBD1 aligns across 9 bases. From germline, CDR1 is SEHNR and CDR2 FQNEAQ (reference sequence). The ends lost 6 bases at V and 4 bases at J; junction bases unmatched: 3. The CDR3 runs 13 residues. The DNA of the CDR3 is TGTGCCAGCAGTGAGGACAGGGGCACTGAAGCTTTCTTT. This sequence encodes CASSEDRGTEAFF.

The chain links TRBV2 to TRBJ1-4; 7 bases line up with TRBD1. J was trimmed by 6 bases and V by 6 bases; bases with no gene match: 4. The CDR3 loop spans 13 amino acids. Germline loops: CDR1 SNHLY, CDR2 FYNNEI. CDR3 bases: TGTGCCAGCAGCGGGACAGTGGATGAAAAACTGTTTTTT. It specifies CASSGTVDEKLFF.

The genes are TRBV4-1 and TRBJ2-2, with D perhaps TRBD1 or TRBD2 (5 bases each). The CDR3 runs to 15 residues. V was cut by 8 bases and J by 5 bases, with 18 bases left in between. Germline CDR1 is MGHRA and CDR2 is YSYEKL. DNA for the CDR3: TGCGCCAGCCGACCTATTTCGGGGCTTACCGGGGAGCTGTTTTTT. Amino acid sequence: CASRPISGLTGELFF.

V gene TRBV28 combines with J gene TRBJ1-3; 7 positions agree with TRBD1. V shed 6 bases and J 3 bases; nucleotides not matched to a gene: 8. Germline V gene lookup returns CDR1 MDHEN and CDR2 SYDVKM. This CDR3 contains 15 residues. As DNA, the CDR3 is TGTGCCAGCAGGGCCAAGACAGGGTTTGGAAACACCATATATTTT. It is translated as CASRAKTGFGNTIYF. Based on the CDR3 plus reference TRBV28 and TRBJ1-3, the full variable domain is DVKVTQSSRYLVKRTGEKVFLECVQDMDHENMFWYRQDPGLGLRLIYFSYDVKMKEKGDIPEGYSVSREKKERFSLILESASTNQTSMYLCASRAKTGFGNTIYFGEGSWLTVV.

The chain links TRBV5-1 to TRBJ2-1, with 8 bases aligning to TRBD1. The CDR3 is made up of 15 amino acids. CDR1 and CDR2 (germline): SGHRS, YFSETQ. J gave up 2 bases and V 4 bases, and 5 bases lay outside the gene matches. CDR3 DNA sequence: TGCGCCAGCAGCAAGGACAGGGTGGCCTACAATGAGCAGTTCTTC. As protein: CASSKDRVAYNEQFF. The full variable domain, its missing parts supplied by reference TRBV5-1 and TRBJ2-1, is KAGVTQTPRYLIKTRGQQVTLSCSPISGHRSVSWYQQTPGQGLQFLFEYFSETQRNKGNFPGRFSGRQFSNSRSEMNVSTLELGDSALYLCASSKDRVAYNEQFFGPGTRLTVL.

The table lists this clone with a few counts. The chain recombines TRBV2 with TRBJ2-7; D uncertain. The V and J ends lost 8 bases and 5 bases respectively, with 7 bases between them. CDR3 length: 10 residues. Germline V CDR1 and CDR2: SNHLY, FYNNEI. DNA for the CDR3: TGTGCCAGCGGGTCACACGAGCAGTACTTC. Translation gives CASGSHEQYF. Based on the CDR3 plus reference TRBV2 and TRBJ2-7, the full variable domain is EPEVTQTPSHQVTQMGQEVILRCVPISNHLYFYWYRQILGQKVEFLVSFYNNEISEKSEIFDDQFSVERPDGSNFTLKIRSTKLEDSAMYFCASGSHEQYFGPGTRLTVT.

The chain combines TRBV7-3 with TRBJ2-7, with 11 bases aligning to TRBD2. CDR3 length: 13 residues. V was clipped by 6 bases and J by 6 bases; unmatched bases: 4. Germline V lookup: CDR1 SGHTA, CDR2 FQGTGA. CDR3 sequence (DNA): TGTGCCAGCAGTGAACTAGCGGGAGCCGAGCAGTACTTC. Protein sequence: CASSELAGAEQYF.

The CDR3 sequence: CASSFSDFNYGYTF. The CDR3 DNA reads as TGTGCCAGTAGTTTCAGTGATTTTAACTATGGCTACACCTTC. The chain couples TRBV19 to TRBJ1-2; no firm D call. V was cut by 5 bases and J by 1 base, with 11 bases left in between. The CDR3 is 14 residues long. CDR1 LNHDA and CDR2 SQIVND come from the germline V gene (reference sequence). The entire variable domain, with the rest obtained from reference TRBV19 and TRBJ1-2, is as follows: DGGITQSPKYLFRKEGQNVTLSCEQNLNHDAMYWYRQDPGQGLRLIYYSQIVNDFQKGDIAEGYSVSREKKESFPLTVTSAQKNPTAFYLCASSFSDFNYGYTFGSGTRLTVV.

This clone has only one observation. In the same sample, other DNA sequences code for this CDR3. The chain is built from TRBV5-1 and TRBJ1-3, with no clear D. Germline CDR1 SGHRS, CDR2 YFSETQ. Between the trimmed V and J ends, which lost 4 bases and 0 bases, there was a span of 8 bases. The CDR3 runs 14 residues. This CDR3 is CASSVGTSGNTIYF. The CDR3 DNA is TGCGCCAGCAGCGTTGGTACCTCTGGAAACACCATATATTTT.

The chain is built from TRBV27 and TRBJ2-3; possible D gene TRBD1, 5 bases. Germline V gene data show CDR1 as MNHEY and CDR2 as SMNVEV (reference sequence). The V and J ends lost 6 bases and 0 bases respectively, with 25 bases between them. The CDR3 is 19 residues long. Here the CDR3 reads CASSNPTDNRRTSTDTQYF. The CDR3 DNA reads TGTGCCAGCAGCAACCCAACGGACAATCGACGAACTAGCACAGATACGCAGTATTTT.

The V gene is TRBV9, the J gene TRBJ2-4, with D maybe TRBD1 (6 bases). The V end lost 10 bases, the J end lost 0 bases, and 17 bases lay between the germline ends. CDR1 is SGDLS and CDR2 is YYNGEE in the germline V gene. The CDR3 consists of 15 residues. The DNA for the CDR3 is TGTGCCGCTAACTGGGGCAGGGGAGCCAAAAACATTCAGTACTTC. Amino acid sequence: CAANWGRGAKNIQYF.

The sample holds a few counts of this clone. The chain uses TRBV19 and TRBJ1-1; D gene ambiguous. The length of the CDR3 is 14 residues. Germline V CDR1 and CDR2: LNHDA, SQIVND (reference sequence). V was shortened by 5 bases and J by 0 bases, with 10 bases between the two germline ends. CDR3 protein: CASSSYVVNTEAFF. The CDR3, as DNA: TGTGCCAGTAGTTCTTACGTCGTGAACACTGAAGCTTTCTTT.

The gene calls are TRBV2 and TRBJ1-3; D is ambiguous. This CDR3 comprises 14 residues. Looked up from germline, CDR1 is SNHLY and CDR2 is FYNNEI. Trimming cost V 5 bases and J 0 bases, with 8 bases left between them. The CDR3 protein is CASSPGSSGNTIYF. Here the CDR3 DNA reads TGTGCCAGCAGTCCGGGGAGCTCTGGAAACACCATATATTTT.

The chain recombines TRBV19 with TRBJ1-2, with TRBD1 matching 8 bases. Germline loops: CDR1 LNHDA, CDR2 SQIVND (reference sequence). Germline trimming cut 6 bases from V and 8 bases from J; bases unmatched to any gene: 8. The CDR3 is 13 residues long. The CDR3: CASRRGQGDGYTF. CDR3 coding DNA: TGTGCCAGTAGACGAGGACAGGGCGACGGCTACACCTTC.

The rearrangement uses TRBV5-6 and TRBJ1-2, with a possible D match to TRBD1 (5 bases). CDR3 length: 14 amino acids. The germline CDR1 and CDR2 sequences are SGHDT and YYEEEE. Between the trimmed V and J ends, which lost 3 bases and 4 bases, there was a span of 13 bases. CDR3 sequence: CASSSWKGRYGYTF. The CDR3 region has the DNA TGTGCCAGCAGCTCCTGGAAGGGGCGCTATGGCTACACCTTC.

The table lists this clone with a count of one. The chain combines TRBV7-7 with TRBJ2-5; D not certain. CDR1 SSHAT and CDR2 FNYEAQ come from the germline V gene (reference sequence). The CDR3 spans 14 residues. V shed 5 bases and J shed 2 bases, with 12 bases lying between them. CDR3 loop: CASSRRAGQETQYF. DNA for the CDR3: TGTGCCAGCAGCCGCCGCGCTGGACAAGAGACCCAGTACTTC.

The chain combines TRBV6-6 with TRBJ2-7; the match to TRBD2 covers 12 bases. The V gene end was trimmed by 2 bases and the J gene end by 2 bases; junction bases not matched to a gene: 4. The CDR3 spans 16 residues. Germline CDR1 MNHNY, CDR2 SVGAGI (reference sequence). The CDR3: CASSYRGLAGTYEQYF. The CDR3 bases are TGTGCCAGCAGTTACCGAGGACTAGCGGGAACCTACGAGCAGTACTTC.

Remarks on this clone: Other DNA variants within this sample encode the same CDR3. This chain uses TRBV7-9 with TRBJ1-5; D is ambiguous. V was clipped by 3 bases and J by 5 bases, with 8 bases between them. The CDR3 contains 13 residues. CDR1 SEHNR and CDR2 FQNEAQ come from the germline V gene (reference sequence). The DNA for the CDR3 is TGTGCCAGCAGCTTGGATCTCCATCAGCCCCAGCATTTT. This codes for CASSLDLHQPQHF.

This chain connects TRBV19 to TRBJ2-3; 7 bases line up with TRBD1. The CDR3 has 13 residues. Germline V gene sequence: CDR1 LNHDA, CDR2 SQIVND (reference sequence). Trimming cost V 9 bases and J 9 bases; bases outside gene matches: 12. CDR3 in DNA: TGTGCCAGCAAGGTGACAGGGCCGGGAACGCAGTATTTT. It translates to CASKVTGPGTQYF.